The rows below give T cell receptor beta chains drawn from one sample of a study of cytomegalovirus exposure and HLA in healthy donors. Assay: immunoSEQ multiplex PCR; the TCRdb copy retains only in-frame clones and omits some. The table shows approximately 110,000 clones, with over 60% occurring only once. Sequencing input: PBMCs. These receptors were taken from a woman aged 18-30 years in good health and CMV-seropositive. The CDR3 runs from the conserved cysteine through the conserved F or W. The order of the fields is D gene, V gene, clone size, J gene, CDR3 DNA, CDR3 protein. The D gene is left open where the match is weak. Rows may omit the clone size; those that give it use once, few, many or a size class.

>TRBD2|TRBV7-2|few|TRBJ2-7
TGTGCCAGCAGCCGGGTGGGACTAGCTCTCTACGAGCAGTACTTC
CASSRVGLALYEQYF
>TRBD2|TRBV11-2|-|TRBJ2-2
TGTGCCAGCAGCTTAAGGAGCGGGAGAGCTGGCGGGGAGCTGTTTTTT
CASSLRSGRAGGELFF
>TRBD2|TRBV30|-|TRBJ2-3
TGTACCTGGAGGGGGACTAGCGGGAGGGCTGTGGATACGCAGTATTTT
CTWRGTSGRAVDTQYF
>-|TRBV7-9|-|TRBJ2-1
TGTGCCAGCAGCCTCAGGGACAATGAGCAGTTCTTC
CASSLRDNEQFF
>TRBD2|TRBV2|few|TRBJ2-5
TGTGCCAGCAACCCACTAGCGGGCGCGGTTGAGACCCAGTACTTC
CASNPLAGAVETQYF
>-|TRBV7-6|few|TRBJ2-5
TGTGCCAGCAGCTTAAGGCAGGGTGGCGAGACCCAGTACTTC
CASSLRQGGETQYF
>-|TRBV4-1|once|TRBJ1-1
TGCGCCAGCAGCCAAGATAGGTACAGAGTTAACACTGAAGCTTTCTTT
CASSQDRYRVNTEAFF
>-|TRBV6-4|few|TRBJ2-7
TGTGCCAGCAGTGCCGTCCCAGGCATGGGCGAGCAGTACTTC
CASSAVPGMGEQYF
>TRBD1|TRBV30|once|TRBJ1-2
TGTAGTACCAAAGGACAGGGAGGTGGCTATGGCTACACCTTC
CSTKGQGGGYGYTF
>TRBD2|TRBV27|-|TRBJ2-7
TGTGCCAGCAGTGCGACTAGCGGGAGGGTCTACGAGCAGTACTTC
CASSATSGRVYEQYF